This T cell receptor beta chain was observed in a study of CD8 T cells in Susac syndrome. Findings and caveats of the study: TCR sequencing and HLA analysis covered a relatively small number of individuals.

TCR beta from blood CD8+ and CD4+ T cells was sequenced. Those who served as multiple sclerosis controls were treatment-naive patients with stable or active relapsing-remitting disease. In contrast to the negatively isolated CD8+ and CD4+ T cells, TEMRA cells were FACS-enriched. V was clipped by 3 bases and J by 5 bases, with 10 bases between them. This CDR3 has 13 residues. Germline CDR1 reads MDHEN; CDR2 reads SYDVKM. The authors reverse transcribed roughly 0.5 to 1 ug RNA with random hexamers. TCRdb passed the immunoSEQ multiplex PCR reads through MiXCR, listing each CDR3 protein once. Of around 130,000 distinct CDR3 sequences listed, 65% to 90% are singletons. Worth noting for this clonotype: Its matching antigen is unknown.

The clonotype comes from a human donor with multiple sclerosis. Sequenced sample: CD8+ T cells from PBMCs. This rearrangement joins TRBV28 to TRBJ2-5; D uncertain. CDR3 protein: CASSFFLGETQYF. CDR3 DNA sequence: TGTGCCAGCAGTTTTTTTCTGGGGGAGACCCAGTACTTC.